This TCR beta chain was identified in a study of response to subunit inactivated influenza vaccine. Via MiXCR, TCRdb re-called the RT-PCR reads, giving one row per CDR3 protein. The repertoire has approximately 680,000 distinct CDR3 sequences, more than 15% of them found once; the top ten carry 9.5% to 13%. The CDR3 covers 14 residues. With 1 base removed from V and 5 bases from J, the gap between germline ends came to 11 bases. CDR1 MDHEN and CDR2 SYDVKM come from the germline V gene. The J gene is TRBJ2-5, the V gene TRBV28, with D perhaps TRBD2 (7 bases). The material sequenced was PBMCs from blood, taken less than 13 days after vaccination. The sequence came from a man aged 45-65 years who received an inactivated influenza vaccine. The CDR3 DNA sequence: TGTGCCAGCAGTTTATATGGCGGGGGCGAGACCCAGTACTTC. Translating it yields CASSLYGGGETQYF.